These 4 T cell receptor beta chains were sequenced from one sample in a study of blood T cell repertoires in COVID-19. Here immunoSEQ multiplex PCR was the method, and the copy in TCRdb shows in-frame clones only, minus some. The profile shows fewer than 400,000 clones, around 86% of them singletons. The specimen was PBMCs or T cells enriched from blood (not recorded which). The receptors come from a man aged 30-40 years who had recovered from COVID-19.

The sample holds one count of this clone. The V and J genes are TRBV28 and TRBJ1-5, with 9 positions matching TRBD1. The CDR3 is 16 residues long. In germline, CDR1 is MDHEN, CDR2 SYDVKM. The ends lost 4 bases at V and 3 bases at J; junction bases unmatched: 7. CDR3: CASSSTGQGNNQPQHF. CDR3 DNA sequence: TGTGCCAGCAGTTCGACGGGACAGGGAAACAATCAGCCCCAGCATTTT.

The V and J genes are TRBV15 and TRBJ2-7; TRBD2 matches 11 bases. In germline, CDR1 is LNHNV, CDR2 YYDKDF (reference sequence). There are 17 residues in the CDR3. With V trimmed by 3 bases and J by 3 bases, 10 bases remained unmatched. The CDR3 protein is CATSSPLSGTSGYEQYF. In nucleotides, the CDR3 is TGTGCCACCAGCAGTCCACTCAGCGGGACTAGCGGCTACGAGCAGTACTTC.

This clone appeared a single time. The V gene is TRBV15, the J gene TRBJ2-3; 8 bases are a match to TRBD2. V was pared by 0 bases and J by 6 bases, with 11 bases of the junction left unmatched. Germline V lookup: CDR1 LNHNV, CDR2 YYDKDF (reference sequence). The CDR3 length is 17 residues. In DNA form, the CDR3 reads TGTGCCACCAGCAGAGATTTACGGCGGGGGGCCGGGGATACGCAGTATTTT. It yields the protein CATSRDLRRGAGDTQYF. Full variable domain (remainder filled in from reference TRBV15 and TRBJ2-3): DAMVIQNPRYQVTQFGKPVTLSCSQTLNHNVMYWYQQKSSQAPKLLFHYYDKDFNNEADTPDNFQSRRPNTSFCFLDIRSPGLGDTAMYLCATSRDLRRGAGDTQYFGPGTRLTVL.

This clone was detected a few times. The CDR3 reads CASRYDSHSPLHF. In nucleotides, the CDR3 is TGCGCCAGCAGATACGACAGCCATTCACCCCTCCACTTT. This rearrangement joins TRBV5-1 to TRBJ1-6; weak D call: TRBD1 (5 bases). Per the germline V gene, CDR1 is SGHRS and CDR2 is YFSETQ. With 5 bases removed from V and 8 bases from J, the gap between germline ends came to 11 bases. The CDR3 extends over 13 amino acids.